This TCR beta chain was observed in a study of T-cell memory formation after mild COVID-19. Each CDR3 protein gets one entry after TCRdb re-called the 5' RACE reads with MiXCR. The data show about 560,000 distinct CDR3 sequences, 15% to 20% seen once. This CDR3 contains 16 residues. Germline-derived CDR1 and CDR2 are SEHNR and FQNEAQ (reference sequence). Losses at the gene ends were 5 bases for V and 5 bases for J; bases not matched to a gene: 8. Sequencing was done on a sample of PBMCs or a T cell subset sorted from them (not recorded which). The TCR was taken from an adult woman who had mild COVID-19 (a few samples of this study predate the infection). Cell type and time point are not known. The V call is TRBV7-9, the J call TRBJ2-1; 11 bases map to TRBD2. CDR3 region: CASSRLSSGRNNEQFF. In nucleotides, the CDR3 is TGTGCCAGCAGCAGGCTATCTAGCGGGAGGAACAATGAGCAGTTCTTC.